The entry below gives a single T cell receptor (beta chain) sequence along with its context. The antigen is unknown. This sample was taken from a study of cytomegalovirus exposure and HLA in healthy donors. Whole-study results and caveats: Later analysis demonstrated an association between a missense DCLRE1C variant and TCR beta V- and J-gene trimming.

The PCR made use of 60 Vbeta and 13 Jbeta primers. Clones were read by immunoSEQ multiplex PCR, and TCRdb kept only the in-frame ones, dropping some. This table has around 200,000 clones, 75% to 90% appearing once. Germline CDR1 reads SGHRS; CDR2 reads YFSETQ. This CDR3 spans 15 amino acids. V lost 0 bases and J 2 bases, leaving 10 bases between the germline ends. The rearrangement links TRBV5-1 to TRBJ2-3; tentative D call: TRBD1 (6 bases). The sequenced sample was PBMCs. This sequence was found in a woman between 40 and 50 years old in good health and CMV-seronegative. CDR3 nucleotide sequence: TGCGCCAGCAGCTTGGTAGGACAGTACACAGATACGCAGTATTTT. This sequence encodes CASSLVGQYTDTQYF.